These 21 T cell receptor beta chains share one sample of origin, sequenced in a study of early T cells in non-severe SARS-CoV-2 infection. TCRdb itself ran the 5' RACE reads through MiXCR, one entry per CDR3 protein. The sample records 45,000 to 70,000 distinct CDR3 sequences, 5.5% to 7.5% being singletons. Sequenced sample: whole blood. Every receptor here comes from an adult who was a healthcare worker with PCR-confirmed SARS-CoV-2 infection or an uninfected control (not recorded which).

This clonotype was seen at least ten times. The chain carries TRBV6-5 and TRBJ2-2; no reliable D call. V was cut by 6 bases and J by 8 bases, with 19 bases left in between. Per germline, CDR1 MNHEY and CDR2 SVGAGI. The length of the CDR3 is 15 residues. The CDR3 protein is CASRDRRHFLGELFF. The CDR3 DNA follows: TGTGCCAGCAGGGACCGGAGACATTTCTTAGGGGAGCTGTTTTTT.

This clonotype was detected a few times. The chain has TRBV7-9 and TRBJ2-1; D gene uncertain. Germline-derived CDR1 and CDR2 are SEHNR and FQNEAQ (reference sequence). The germline V and J ends were trimmed by 7 bases and 10 bases, with 14 bases remaining between them. The CDR3 sequence is 12 residues long. As DNA, the CDR3 is TGTGCCAGCACCGGAAACTTGGGGGAGCAGTTCTTC. Protein: CASTGNLGEQFF.

This clonotype has more than one count but fewer than ten. The chain joins TRBV28 to TRBJ2-2; D may be TRBD2 (7 bases). Germline-derived CDR1 and CDR2 are MDHEN and SYDVKM. V was clipped by 9 bases and J by 7 bases, with 24 bases between them. The CDR3 extends over 16 amino acids. In DNA form, the CDR3 reads TGTGCCAGTTCACCTGGGGGGGACAATGAGGACGGGGAGCTGTTTTTT. This codes for CASSPGGDNEDGELFF.

The table lists this clonotype with many counts. CDR3 region: CASSYDRANTQYF. The CDR3 nucleotides read TGTGCCAGCAGTTATGACCGAGCGAATACGCAGTATTTT. The chain recombines TRBV6-5 with TRBJ2-3; D call uncertain. V was clipped by 3 bases and J by 7 bases, with 11 bases between them. The germline CDR1 and CDR2 sequences are MNHEY and SVGAGI. The CDR3 covers 13 residues.

This clonotype came up many times. This chain joins TRBV6-5 and TRBJ2-5; no firm D call. Looked up from germline, CDR1 is MNHEY and CDR2 is SVGAGI. This CDR3 spans 13 amino acids. V lost 6 bases, J lost 1 base, and 9 bases lay in between. CDR3 nucleotides: TGTGCCAGCAGGAGGAGTTCCCAAGAGACCCAGTACTTC. It yields the protein CASRRSSQETQYF.

This clonotype was counted many times. V is TRBV7-2 and J is TRBJ1-5; no reliable D call. V dropped 5 bases and J dropped 5 bases, with 13 bases sitting between them. The germline CDR1 and CDR2 sequences are SGHTA and FQGNSA. This CDR3 is built from 14 residues. The CDR3 bases are TGTGCCAGCAGCCTCTCCCCGGTAGATCAGCCCCAGCATTTT. Its protein product is CASSLSPVDQPQHF.

The J gene is TRBJ2-3, the V gene TRBV7-6, with D hard to call. CDR1 and CDR2 (germline): SGHVS, FNYEAQ. The CDR3 contains 13 residues. V shed 2 bases and J shed 3 bases, with 6 bases lying between them. The chain's CDR3 is CASSLHQTDTQYF. For the CDR3, the DNA is TGTGCCAGCAGCTTACACCAGACAGATACGCAGTATTTT. Supplemented by reference TRBV7-6 and TRBJ2-3, the full variable domain reads GAGVSQSPRYKVTKRGQDVALRCDPISGHVSLYWYRQALGQGPEFLTYFNYEAQQDKSGLPNDRFSAERPEGSISTLTIQRTEQRDSAMYRCASSLHQTDTQYFGPGTRLTVL.

The gene calls are TRBV7-2 and TRBJ2-6; D is possibly TRBD2 (6 bases). CDR1 and CDR2 (germline): SGHTA, FQGNSA. The V end lost 5 bases, the J end lost 4 bases, and 12 bases lay between the germline ends. The CDR3 is made up of 15 amino acids. CDR3 sequence (DNA): TGTGCCAGCAGCCGGAGGGCTCCAGGGGCCAACGTCCTGACTTTC. This translates into CASSRRAPGANVLTF.

This clonotype turned up a few times. The chain employs TRBV7-6 and TRBJ1-4; D remains unclear. Trimming cost V 5 bases and J 8 bases, with 9 bases left between them. Germline V CDR1 and CDR2: SGHVS, FNYEAQ. The CDR3 totals 12 residues. The CDR3 DNA sequence: TGTGCCAGCAGCCCCAGGACCGAAAAACTGTTTTTT. Protein product: CASSPRTEKLFF.

This clonotype has ten or more counts. The chain employs TRBV2 and TRBJ2-1; D possibly corresponds to TRBD2 (6 bases). The CDR3 sequence is 16 residues long. Germline assignment: CDR1 SNHLY and CDR2 FYNNEI. The germline V and J ends were trimmed by 6 bases and 3 bases, with 18 bases remaining between them. The CDR3 DNA sequence: TGTGCCAGCAGCCCAGAGGGAGGCAAAATCTACAATGAGCAGTTCTTC. Protein: CASSPEGGKIYNEQFF. Full variable domain (outside the CDR3, taken from reference TRBV2 and TRBJ2-1): EPEVTQTPSHQVTQMGQEVILRCVPISNHLYFYWYRQILGQKVEFLVSFYNNEISEKSEIFDDQFSVERPDGSNFTLKIRSTKLEDSAMYFCASSPEGGKIYNEQFFGPGTRLTVL.

This clonotype was counted many times. Written as DNA, the CDR3 is TGTGCCAGCAGCTCCGGACGGGAGGTGAGAGCTTTCTTT. This sequence encodes CASSSGREVRAFF. This chain connects TRBV11-3 to TRBJ1-1; D not resolved. This CDR3 has 13 amino acids. Trimming removed 4 bases at V and 10 bases at J, with 16 bases between. CDR1 is SGHNT, CDR2 YENEEA, per germline.

This clonotype was detected only a few times. The rearrangement joins TRBV28 to TRBJ2-2, with D possibly matching TRBD1 (6 bases). Germline V gene sequence: CDR1 MDHEN, CDR2 SYDVKM. The CDR3 has 14 amino acids. V gave up 4 bases and J gave up 7 bases, with 13 bases separating them. This chain's CDR3 is CASSSWTDDGELFF. Here the CDR3 DNA reads TGTGCCAGCAGTTCCTGGACAGATGACGGGGAGCTGTTTTTT.

The chain is built from TRBV28 and TRBJ2-2; no reliable D call. CDR1 is MDHEN, CDR2 SYDVKM, per germline. Trimming stripped 3 bases from V and 2 bases from J, with 7 bases between. The CDR3 extends over 14 amino acids. Here the CDR3 DNA reads TGTGCCAGCAGTTTTACAGTAAACACCGGGGAGCTGTTTTTT. This codes for CASSFTVNTGELFF.

This clonotype was observed a few times. This chain joins TRBV20-1 and TRBJ2-5; 13 bases align to TRBD2. The CDR3 totals 17 residues. Germline V gene sequence: CDR1 DFQATT, CDR2 SNEGSKA (reference sequence). Trimming removed 5 bases from V and 4 bases from J; junction bases left unmatched: 13. The DNA for the CDR3 is TGCAGTGCTTTGGAGGGCGGGACTAGCGGGAAAAGAGAGACCCAGTACTTC. Its protein is CSALEGGTSGKRETQYF.

The CDR3 region has the DNA TGTGCCAGCAGCCAATCGACAGTCCCAGGCACTGAAGCTTTCTTT. Translation gives CASSQSTVPGTEAFF. V usage is TRBV12-3 or TRBV12-4 and J usage is TRBJ1-1; maybe TRBD1 (5 bases). V shed 6 bases and J shed 4 bases, with 18 bases lying between them. The CDR3 sequence is 15 residues long.

The chain carries TRBV20-1 and TRBJ2-5; possible D gene TRBD1, 5 bases. Germline lookup yields CDR1 DFQATT and CDR2 SNEGSKA (reference sequence). V lost 7 bases to trimming and J lost 6 bases, with 18 bases between them. This CDR3 comprises 13 residues. The CDR3 DNA reads as TGCAGTGTAGGGGCTAGGTCAGCGAAGACCCAGTACTTC. This translates into CSVGARSAKTQYF.

The genes are TRBV7-2 and TRBJ2-1; the D is unclear. This CDR3 region has 12 residues. The germline V gene encodes CDR1 SGHTA and CDR2 FQGNSA. The V gene lost 5 bases and the J gene lost 7 bases, with 9 bases spanning the gap. As DNA, the CDR3 is TGTGCCAGCAGCGCTTGGTGGAATGAGCAGTTCTTC. This encodes CASSAWWNEQFF.

This clonotype was seen repeatedly, ten times or more. V usage is TRBV2 and J usage is TRBJ2-1; 10 positions match TRBD2. Germline V CDR1 and CDR2: SNHLY, FYNNEI. Germline trimming cut 7 bases from V and 10 bases from J; bases unmatched to any gene: 7. The CDR3 is 13 residues long. CDR3 residues: CASKGLAGEEQFF. In DNA form, the CDR3 reads TGTGCCAGCAAGGGTCTAGCGGGGGAAGAGCAGTTCTTC.

This clonotype was seen many times. J is TRBJ1-1 and V is TRBV12-3 or TRBV12-4; D unclear. The CDR3 totals 13 residues. V was cut by 4 bases and J by 1 base, with 7 bases left in between. In nucleotides, the CDR3 is TGTGCCAGCAGTTCGGCAGGGAACACTGAAGCTTTCTTT. Amino acids: CASSSAGNTEAFF.

Many counts were recorded for this clonotype. The rearrangement uses TRBV5-1 and TRBJ2-1; TRBD2 matches at 12 bases. In germline, CDR1 is SGHRS, CDR2 YFSETQ. V shed 4 bases, J shed 5 bases, and the junction held 4 bases outside the gene matches. The CDR3 is made up of 15 amino acids. CDR3 protein: CASSQLAGGNNEQFF. For the CDR3, the DNA is TGCGCCAGCAGCCAACTAGCGGGGGGCAACAATGAGCAGTTCTTC.

This clonotype was seen only a few times. The chain uses TRBV4-3 and TRBJ2-1, with 8 bases lining up with TRBD1. The junction had 5 bases not matched to a gene; V was cut back by 4 bases and J by 12 bases. The CDR3 covers 12 residues. Germline CDR1 is LGHNA and CDR2 is YSLEER. CDR3 DNA sequence: TGCGCCAGCAGCCGCGCAGGGGGCAGGCAGTTCTTC. Translated: CASSRAGGRQFF.